This TCR beta chain was observed in a study of CD8 T cells in ankylosing spondylitis. Study-level findings and limits: The clones that were linked to disease were reported to be significantly enriched in matched synovial fluid samples from ankylosing spondylitis patients. The study identified a TCR beta motif of roughly eight highly homologous variants that appeared characteristic of ankylosing spondylitis blood. Disease-associated clones were CD8+ and fairly uncommon in peripheral blood.

The CDR3 runs to 14 residues. CDR1 and CDR2 (germline): DFQATT, SNEGSKA (reference sequence). After removal of 4 bases from V and 3 bases from J, the junction contained 7 bases not matched to a gene. As regards this clonotype: Its target is not known.

Libraries for TCR beta were made by quantitative 5'-RACE with molecular barcodes. Each CDR3 protein is one row after TCRdb ran MiXCR on the 5' RACE reads. The sample records approximately 210,000 distinct CDR3 sequences, 9.5% to 15% being singletons. Material: blood, either unsorted or a sorted T cell fraction (not recorded which). This sequence originates from a male donor with ankylosing spondylitis or in good health (not recorded which). V gene TRBV20-1 combines with J gene TRBJ2-7, with TRBD1 matching 9 bases. Here the CDR3 DNA reads TGCAGTGCTAATGACAGGGGGTTTTTCTACGAGCAGTACTTC. Protein product: CSANDRGFFYEQYF.